This T cell receptor (beta chain) was observed in a study of shared clonotypes between healthy human individuals (dated by TCRdb to 2020 to 2021). As for the study more broadly: The cohort included three men and a couple of women between 18 and 49 years of age. For each donor, three plates each were used for CD4 naive and CD4 memory, two plates were used for CD8 naive, and one plate was used for CD8 memory. To estimate repertoire size and how much clonotype sharing occurs between individuals, the study deeply sequenced the blood TCR repertoires of about five healthy adults. To increase sequencing depth and limit assay-specific biases, different laboratories used diverse techniques to prepare libraries and sequence TCR repertoires. Leukapheresis yielded between about 0.9 and 8.9 billion PBMCs per donor. The paper as a whole reports these results and caveats: Pairwise subsampling indicated that sequencing depth was expected to affect the degree of clonotype sharing among donors. Larger estimated clonotype richness was generally found for naive subsets than for memory subsets. Rarefaction of sorted-subset datasets indicated incomplete sequencing despite the large sequencing depth. Sampling was restricted to blood, and TCR repertoires in tissue are likely to differ from TCR repertoires in blood. Higher generation probabilities were observed for clonotypes shared by all four sorted-subset donors than for non-shared clonotypes. Because the study included a small number of donors, the genetic and exposure-history diversity represented was limited. Across four donors, around 5% of naive CD4, around 3.5% of naive CD8, under 2.5% of memory CD4, and under 0.45% of memory CD8 clonotypes were shared.

For the CD8 naive samples, CD45RO-negative cells were positively selected for CCR7, yielding a CD45RA+CCR7+ population from which TemRA cells were excluded. The donors were healthy, HIV-negative adults with no recently reported acute infections or vaccinations. Every donor was a Caucasian adult living in Nashville, Tennessee, USA. After blood collection by leukapheresis, PBMCs were isolated using Ficoll-Histopaque density gradient centrifugation and then cryopreserved in the vapor phase of liquid nitrogen. Analytical flow cytometry was used to check the purity and quantity of each magnetically sorted T cell population. Each sorted fraction had its genomic DNA isolated and then quantified by UV absorbance on a Nanodrop 2000c. Turning to this clone: Its antigen is unknown. Base qualities were left out, and no much larger clone turns up one base away.

A distance of 11 bases separates the germline ends of V and J, which lose 7 bases and 4 bases respectively. In the germline V gene, CDR1 corresponds to SGHVS and CDR2 to FQNEAQ. There are 12 amino acids in the CDR3, from cysteine to phenylalanine inclusive. Of all the DNA, just the CDR3 is kept, 36 bases in frame from base 1. Using the deep immunoSEQ assay, TCR CDR3 regions were amplified from genomic DNA by multiplex PCR. Genomic DNA extracted from each cell subset was distributed evenly over all wells of several immunoSEQ 96-well plates, and each plate served as one replicate. For sorted subsets, 200 ng of genomic DNA, equivalent to 25,000 to 35,000 T cell genomes, went into each replicate PCR. Purified libraries were quantified with a Qubit 3.0 fluorometer, sized on a Bioanalyzer 2100, and re-quantified with the KAPA Library Quantification kit. A separate single-read 150-cycle Illumina NextSeq 550 flow cell was used to sequence each immunoSEQ 96-well plate. The source study handled its data this way. Because the immunoSEQ output held only junctional sequences and lacked quality scores, the filtering could not match the filtering applied to full-length reads. To assign V/J genes and CDR3, sequences were annotated against IMGT germline references using PyIR, a Python wrapper for IgBLAST v1.9. Any read was removed if the V/J assignment was weak (E-value above 1e-6), the CDR3 was missing, or the read contained stop codons, out-of-frame junctions, or ambiguous translated residues. V3J clonotypes were defined by identical inferred V gene, J gene, and CDR3 amino acid sequence. Percentage overlap between repertoires was computed as shared unique clonotypes divided by the size of the smaller repertoire. RTK rarefaction, the Chao1 estimator, and Recon v2.1 estimates of unobserved clonotypes were used to assess repertoire richness. For all TCRbeta clonotypes obtained by the gDNA method from a few donors, generation probabilities were computed with OLGA. Imported from immuneACCESS, the table was reduced by TCRdb to in-frame sequences with V and J called. These copies leave out some clones; in studies compared against another copy, an unresolved V gene accounts for under half, and the cause of the remainder is not known. The D gene and trimming were derived from the DNA, and the V and J assignments and clone size from that table. For this sample there are millions of clones; 85% to 95% appear just once. The ten top clones hold about 1.8% of the sample.

This receptor was taken from a man younger than 30 in good health. Some clones in this sample may be carry-over from other donors' samples. Recombination joined TRBV7-8 with TRBJ2-7, with an unclear D gene assignment. The sequenced sample was naive CD8+ T cells from PBMCs. What the cell subset or site label conveys for this sample: CD45RA+CCR7+. This receptor has the CDR3 CASTSFVYEQYF. Read as DNA, the sequence is TGTGCCAGCACCTCATTCGTATACGAGCAGTACTTC.